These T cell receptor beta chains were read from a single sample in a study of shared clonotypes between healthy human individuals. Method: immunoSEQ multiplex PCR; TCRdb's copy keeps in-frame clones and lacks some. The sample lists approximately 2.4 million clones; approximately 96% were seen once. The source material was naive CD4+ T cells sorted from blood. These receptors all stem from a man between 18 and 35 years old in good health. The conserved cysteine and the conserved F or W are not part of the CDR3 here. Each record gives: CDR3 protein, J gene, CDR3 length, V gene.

CDR3: ASTLQGARGYGYT
J: TRBJ1-2
length: 13
V: TRBV19

CDR3: ASSEALIVVVGGYT
J: TRBJ1-2
length: 14
V: TRBV2

CDR3: ASSLATSGETQY
J: TRBJ2-5
length: 12
V: TRBV5-1

CDR3: ASSALGAGSYT
J: TRBJ1-2
length: 11
V: TRBV2

CDR3: ASSLALGGGVYNEQF
J: TRBJ2-1
length: 15
V: TRBV7-9

CDR3: AWSRTRFLF
J: TRBJ2-1
length: 9
V: TRBV30

CDR3: ASSLGGTTSTGELF
J: TRBJ2-2
length: 14
V: TRBV5-1

CDR3: ASSTQQGPHSPLH
J: TRBJ1-6
length: 13
V: TRBV19

CDR3: ASRRGTGNGYT
J: TRBJ1-2
length: 11
V: TRBV6-5

CDR3: ASSRTGGVSNQPQH
J: TRBJ1-5
length: 14
V: TRBV7-2

CDR3: ASSLGGLANQPQH
J: TRBJ1-5
length: 13
V: TRBV5-4

CDR3: ASSLGSPGSYNEQF
J: TRBJ2-1
length: 14
V: TRBV13

CDR3: ASSLFGGSNTGELF
J: TRBJ2-2
length: 14
V: TRBV7-2

CDR3: AWRKGWFSEQY
J: TRBJ2-7
length: 11
V: TRBV30

CDR3: SVRGSGTEAF
J: TRBJ1-1
length: 10
V: TRBV29-1

CDR3: ASRGDNRGLSDEQY
J: TRBJ2-7
length: 14
V: TRBV5-1

CDR3: ASSHTTGAGANVLT
J: TRBJ2-6
length: 14
V: TRBV4-3

CDR3: ASSPGINSPLH
J: TRBJ1-6
length: 11
V: TRBV18

CDR3: ASSLALGGRLLSGNTIY
J: TRBJ1-3
length: 17
V: TRBV5-1

CDR3: ASSYSTGRETQY
J: TRBJ2-5
length: 12
V: TRBV6-5

CDR3: ASSVGRQGIQETQY
J: TRBJ2-5
length: 14
V: TRBV5-1

CDR3: ASSELGTDY
J: TRBJ2-7
length: 9
V: TRBV25-1

CDR3: ASSSRDRAYEQY
J: TRBJ2-7
length: 12
V: TRBV5-4

CDR3: ASSLDRGNRILNYGYT
J: TRBJ1-2
length: 16
V: TRBV11-2

CDR3: ASSLIARPAGELF
J: TRBJ2-2
length: 13
V: TRBV5-6

CDR3: ASSQRTGDGWRTEAF
J: TRBJ1-1
length: 15
V: TRBV4-1

CDR3: ASSQGWASSTDTQY
J: TRBJ2-3
length: 14
V: TRBV4-3

CDR3: ASTPQGATEAF
J: TRBJ1-1
length: 11
V: TRBV6-1

CDR3: ASSSLRDRDRRKAF
J: TRBJ1-1
length: 14
V: TRBV11-2

CDR3: ASSAQGASDYGYT
J: TRBJ1-2
length: 13
V: TRBV7-9

CDR3: ASGRTGLAEQY
J: TRBJ2-7
length: 11
V: TRBV27

CDR3: ASIAQTYEQY
J: TRBJ2-7
length: 10
V: TRBV28

CDR3: ASSLYANPSFLSPLH
J: TRBJ1-6
length: 15
V: TRBV27

CDR3: ASSPQTGNTGELF
J: TRBJ2-2
length: 13
V: TRBV5-4

CDR3: ASSPGTGSGSPLH
J: TRBJ1-6
length: 13
V: TRBV18

CDR3: ASSPPGLAGETQY
J: TRBJ2-5
length: 13
V: TRBV18

CDR3: AWSVGRGTYGYT
J: TRBJ1-2
length: 12
V: TRBV30

CDR3: SVEGGSGELF
J: TRBJ2-2
length: 10
V: TRBV29-1

CDR3: AISESGDGQETQY
J: TRBJ2-5
length: 13
V: TRBV10-3

CDR3: ASSLATSPSGANVLT
J: TRBJ2-6
length: 15
V: TRBV5-1

CDR3: ASSKEEGLLKGTGELF
J: TRBJ2-2
length: 16
V: TRBV21-1

CDR3: ASSAAGKDRTGELF
J: TRBJ2-2
length: 14
V: TRBV9

CDR3: ASSPETGSTNEKLF
J: TRBJ1-4
length: 14
V: TRBV18

CDR3: ASSLAGASGAYEQY
J: TRBJ2-7
length: 14
V: TRBV5-4

CDR3: ASSAPPVDTQY
J: TRBJ2-3
length: 11
V: TRBV9

CDR3: ASSRVPALGELF
J: TRBJ2-2
length: 12
V: TRBV4-1